The 14 T cell receptor beta chains below were found in one sample sequenced in a study of response to subunit inactivated influenza vaccine. In TCRdb, the RT-PCR reads were re-called with MiXCR into one record per CDR3 protein. Among 500,000 to 600,000 distinct CDR3 sequences listed, approximately 17% were seen once. The source was CD4+ T cells sorted from PBMCs, collected around 25 months after vaccination. The receptors were sampled from a man between 50 and 69 years old who received an inactivated influenza vaccine.

This chain uses TRBV6-5 with TRBJ2-1; 13 bases map to TRBD2. The ends lost 4 bases at V and 3 bases at J; junction bases unmatched: 6. This CDR3 has 17 residues. Germline CDR1 and CDR2: MNHEY and SVGAGI. The CDR3 coding sequence is TGTGCCAGCAGTTCCCCTGGACTAGCGGGAGTCTACAATGAGCAGTTCTTC. Translated, it gives CASSSPGLAGVYNEQFF.

The rearrangement links TRBV3-1 to TRBJ2-1; 9 bases match TRBD2. Germline CDR1 and CDR2: LGHDT and YNNKEL (reference sequence). The CDR3 length is 17 residues. The V gene end was trimmed by 3 bases and the J gene end by 0 bases; junction bases not matched to a gene: 6. The chain's CDR3 is CASSQDGTSLSYNEQFF. The CDR3 bases are TGTGCCAGCAGCCAGGATGGGACTAGCCTCTCCTACAATGAGCAGTTCTTC.

There are a few counts of this clonotype. The chain has TRBV5-1 and TRBJ2-1; either TRBD1 or TRBD2 may supply D (5 bases each). With 4 bases removed from V and 2 bases from J, the gap between germline ends came to 16 bases. The germline gives CDR1 SGHRS, CDR2 YFSETQ. The CDR3 consists of 16 residues. The CDR3 is CASSPGGGEAYNEQFF. The CDR3 DNA sequence: TGCGCCAGCAGCCCGGGTGGGGGAGAGGCCTACAATGAGCAGTTCTTC.

The rearrangement links TRBV7-2 to TRBJ2-2; 12 bases are a match to TRBD2. Germline lookup yields CDR1 SGHTA and CDR2 FQGNSA. The CDR3 totals 15 residues. V lost 5 bases to trimming and J lost 6 bases; unmatched junction nucleotides: 4. The CDR3 region has the DNA TGTGCCAGCAGCCTTCTAGCGGGGGGGCCCGGGGAGCTGTTTTTT. The encoded protein is CASSLLAGGPGELFF.

The chain combines TRBV6-1 with TRBJ1-2; D is ambiguous. V was cut by 6 bases and J by 13 bases, with 21 bases left in between. From germline, CDR1 is MNHNS and CDR2 SASEGT. CDR3 size: 13 residues. In nucleotides, the CDR3 is TGTGCCAGCAGGACGGGAGACTCCCGTCGGGGCACCTTC. Translating gives CASRTGDSRRGTF.

This clonotype came up a few times. The chain employs TRBV9 and TRBJ2-1; maybe TRBD2 (6 bases). The germline V gene encodes CDR1 SGDLS and CDR2 YYNGEE. This CDR3 has 13 residues. Trimming cost V 3 bases and J 4 bases, with 8 bases left between them. This CDR3 reads CASSGRAYNEQFF. The CDR3, as DNA: TGTGCCAGCAGCGGGAGGGCTTACAATGAGCAGTTCTTC.

This CDR3 reads CAISEAGYEQYF. The CDR3 bases are TGTGCCATCAGTGAGGCGGGCTACGAGCAGTACTTC. The rearrangement uses TRBV10-3 and TRBJ2-7; weak D call: TRBD2 (5 bases). The germline gives CDR1 ENHRY, CDR2 SYGVKD. This CDR3 comprises 12 residues. V was shortened by 2 bases and J by 3 bases, with 5 bases between the two germline ends.

There are a few counts of this clonotype. The chain employs TRBV18 and TRBJ2-1, with D perhaps matching TRBD2 (5 bases). Trimming took 1 base from V and 6 from J, leaving 16 bases between them. The CDR3 covers 16 residues. The V gene's germline CDR1 is KGHSH and CDR2 LQKENI. Here the CDR3 DNA reads TGTGCCAGCTCACCACAGGCTAGCCCAACTTTCAATGAGCAGTTCTTC. Its protein is CASSPQASPTFNEQFF.

There are a few counts of this clonotype. V is TRBV15 and J is TRBJ1-1; D possibly corresponds to TRBD1 (5 bases). Germline CDR1 is LNHNV and CDR2 is YYDKDF (reference sequence). Trimming removed 1 base at V and 4 bases at J, with 13 bases between. The CDR3 spans 15 residues. The CDR3 region has the DNA TGTGCCACCAGCAGAGTTGGGGGGATGGGCACTGAAGCTTTCTTT. Translation gives CATSRVGGMGTEAFF. The entire variable domain, with the rest obtained from reference TRBV15 and TRBJ1-1, is as follows: DAMVIQNPRYQVTQFGKPVTLSCSQTLNHNVMYWYQQKSSQAPKLLFHYYDKDFNNEADTPDNFQSRRPNTSFCFLDIRSPGLGDTAMYLCATSRVGGMGTEAFFGQGTRLTVV.

The CDR3 DNA reads as TGTGCCAGCAGTGCCCCGACAGGGATGGACACCGGGGAGCTGTTTTTT. It encodes CASSAPTGMDTGELFF. V usage is TRBV6-1 and J usage is TRBJ2-2; 7 positions match TRBD1. In germline, CDR1 is MNHNS, CDR2 SASEGT. This CDR3 comprises 16 residues. Trimming cost V 4 bases and J 3 bases; bases outside gene matches: 8.

The rearrangement joins TRBV5-1 to TRBJ1-1; D possibly corresponds to TRBD1 (6 bases). The CDR3 is made up of 16 amino acids. Germline CDR1 SGHRS, CDR2 YFSETQ. Trimming shortened V by 6 bases and J by 2 bases, and 20 bases separated the two germline ends. The CDR3 spells CASTKMGTRDNTEAFF. In nucleotides, the CDR3 is TGCGCCAGCACCAAAATGGGGACACGGGATAACACTGAAGCTTTCTTT.

This sequence joins TRBV29-1 and TRBJ1-2, with D maybe TRBD1 (5 bases). The CDR3 totals 14 residues. The V end lost 2 bases, the J end lost 0 bases, and 10 bases lay between the germline ends. Germline assignment: CDR1 SQVTM and CDR2 ANQGSEA. The DNA for the CDR3 is TGCAGCGTTGAACTCGGGGGACCTAACTATGGCTACACCTTC. Translating it yields CSVELGGPNYGYTF.

The chain employs TRBV12-3 or TRBV12-4 and TRBJ2-5, with D possibly being TRBD1 (6 bases). This CDR3 contains 11 residues. V was cut by 3 bases and J by 10 bases, with 9 bases left in between. The CDR3 DNA follows: TGTGCCAGCAGTTTTACAGGGATCCAGTACTTC. Protein: CASSFTGIQYF.

This clonotype was seen many times. The chain recombines TRBV12-3 or TRBV12-4 with TRBJ2-7; 10 bases are shared with TRBD2. V lost 4 bases and J lost 5; bases outside the gene matches: 5. There are 14 residues in the CDR3. The CDR3 nucleotides read TGTGCCAGCAGTTCACTAGCGGGATTTCACGAGCAGTACTTC. Protein sequence: CASSSLAGFHEQYF.